This T cell receptor (beta chain) was recovered during a study of T cells in Graves' hyperthyroidism and ophthalmopathy. This clonotype was seen many times. RNA transcripts gave rise to amplified TCR beta CDR3 regions. The TCR CDR3 first-round RT-PCR relied on the HTBI primer set. TCRdb reprocessed the multiplex PCR reads with MiXCR, giving one entry per CDR3 protein. Among under 450,000 distinct CDR3 sequences, more than 15% were seen once, and the ten largest hold around 7.7%. Patients aged 18 to 65 had newly diagnosed hyperthyroidism that had lasted under 2 months. Diagnosis relied on clinical symptoms, serum thyroxine and TRAb, thyroid ultrasound and orbital computed tomography. This sample holds PBMCs from roughly 10 ml fresh peripheral blood. V trimming: 3 bases; J trimming: 5 bases; junction bases outside the gene matches: 5. This CDR3 has 15 amino acids. CDR1 SGHTA and CDR2 FQGTGA come from the germline V gene.

Material for sequencing was blood. The clonotype comes from a woman younger than 35 with Graves' hyperthyroidism. The V gene is TRBV7-3, the J gene TRBJ2-1, with 9 bases identical to TRBD1. CDR3 loop: CASSLDRGLHNEQFF. The CDR3 DNA sequence: TGTGCCAGCAGCTTGGACAGGGGCCTACACAATGAGCAGTTCTTC.